This T cell receptor (beta chain) was captured in a study of technical replicates of blood from several donors. The CDR3 length is 14 residues. Trimming cost V 6 bases and J 6 bases; bases outside gene matches: 7. Germline V gene lookup returns CDR1 MDHEN and CDR2 SYDVKM. TCRdb's table, derived via immunoSEQ multiplex PCR, lists solely in-frame clones and lacks some. The repertoire holds approximately 70,000 clones, 94% seen once, with 0.3% to 0.45% in the top ten. The genes are TRBV28 and TRBJ2-7; TRBD1 matches 11 bases. This sequence was found in a human donor in good health. The specimen was T cells isolated from PBMCs. The CDR3 loop reads CASSPGTGGSEQYF. The DNA for the CDR3 is TGTGCCAGCAGCCCCGGGACAGGGGGTAGCGAGCAGTACTTC.